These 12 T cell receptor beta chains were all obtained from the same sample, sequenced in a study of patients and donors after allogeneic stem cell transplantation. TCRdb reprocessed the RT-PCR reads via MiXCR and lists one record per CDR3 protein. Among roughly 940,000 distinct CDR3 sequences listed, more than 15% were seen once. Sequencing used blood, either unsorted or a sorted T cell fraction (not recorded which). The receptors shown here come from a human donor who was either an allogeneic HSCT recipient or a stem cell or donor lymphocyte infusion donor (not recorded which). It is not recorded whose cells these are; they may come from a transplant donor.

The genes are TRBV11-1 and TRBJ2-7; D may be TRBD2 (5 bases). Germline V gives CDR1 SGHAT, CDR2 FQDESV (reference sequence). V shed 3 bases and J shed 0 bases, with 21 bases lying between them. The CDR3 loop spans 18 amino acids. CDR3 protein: CASSLGSPKRLNSYEQYF. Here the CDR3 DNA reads TGTGCCAGCAGCTTGGGGAGCCCGAAGCGACTAAACTCCTACGAGCAGTACTTC.

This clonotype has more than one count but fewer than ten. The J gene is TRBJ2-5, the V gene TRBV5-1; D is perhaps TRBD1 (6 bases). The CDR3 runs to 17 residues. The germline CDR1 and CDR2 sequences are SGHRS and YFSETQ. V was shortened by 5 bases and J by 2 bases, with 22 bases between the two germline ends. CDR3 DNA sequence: TGCGCCAGCAGGGACAGCGGTCCCAAAATTAAACAAGAGACCCAGTACTTC. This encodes CASRDSGPKIKQETQYF.

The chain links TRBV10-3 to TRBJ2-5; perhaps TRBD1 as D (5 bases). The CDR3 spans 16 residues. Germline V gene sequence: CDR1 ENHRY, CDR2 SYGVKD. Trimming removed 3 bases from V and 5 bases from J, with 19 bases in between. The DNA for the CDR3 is TGTGCCATCAGTGAAAGGGGAAAAGGGAAGGGGGAGACCCAGTACTTC. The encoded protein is CAISERGKGKGETQYF.

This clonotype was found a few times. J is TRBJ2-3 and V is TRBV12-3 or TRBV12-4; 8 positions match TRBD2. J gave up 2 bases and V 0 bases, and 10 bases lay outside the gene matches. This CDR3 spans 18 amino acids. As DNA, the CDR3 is TGTGCCAGCAGTTTAGCGCATAGCCTAGCGGGTGCCACAGATACGCAGTATTTT. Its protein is CASSLAHSLAGATDTQYF.

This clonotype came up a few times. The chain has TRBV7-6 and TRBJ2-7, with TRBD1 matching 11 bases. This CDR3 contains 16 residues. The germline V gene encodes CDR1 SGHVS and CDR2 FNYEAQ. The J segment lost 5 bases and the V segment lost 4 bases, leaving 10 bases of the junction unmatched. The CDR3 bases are TGTGCCAGCAGCTCCCCGGACAGGGGGCTGACGCACGAGCAGTACTTC. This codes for CASSSPDRGLTHEQYF.

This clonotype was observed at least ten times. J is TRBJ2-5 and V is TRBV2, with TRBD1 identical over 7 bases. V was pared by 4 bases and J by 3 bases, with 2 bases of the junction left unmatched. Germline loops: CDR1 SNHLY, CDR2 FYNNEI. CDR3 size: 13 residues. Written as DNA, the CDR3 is TGTGCCAGCAGTGCGGGACAGAAAGAGACCCAGTACTTC. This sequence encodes CASSAGQKETQYF.

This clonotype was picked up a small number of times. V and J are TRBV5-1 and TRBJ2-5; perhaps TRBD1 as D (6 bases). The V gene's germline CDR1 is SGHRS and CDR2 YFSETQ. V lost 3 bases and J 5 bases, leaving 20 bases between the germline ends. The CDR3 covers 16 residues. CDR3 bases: TGCGCCAGCAGCTCCCGCGACAGGTCGGGTATGGAGACCCAGTACTTC. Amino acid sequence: CASSSRDRSGMETQYF.

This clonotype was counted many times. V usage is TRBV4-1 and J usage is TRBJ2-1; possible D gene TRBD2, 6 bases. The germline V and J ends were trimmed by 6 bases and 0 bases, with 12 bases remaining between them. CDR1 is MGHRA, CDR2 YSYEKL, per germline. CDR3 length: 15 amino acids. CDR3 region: CASRNLASSYNEQFF. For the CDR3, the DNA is TGCGCCAGCAGAAACCTAGCGAGCTCCTACAATGAGCAGTTCTTC.

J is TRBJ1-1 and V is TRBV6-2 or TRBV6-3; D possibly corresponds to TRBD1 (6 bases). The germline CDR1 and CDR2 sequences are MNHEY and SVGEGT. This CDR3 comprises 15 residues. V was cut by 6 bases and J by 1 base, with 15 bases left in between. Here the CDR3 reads CASSPRYRANTEAFF. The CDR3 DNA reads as TGTGCCAGCAGCCCCCGTTACAGGGCGAACACTGAAGCTTTCTTT.

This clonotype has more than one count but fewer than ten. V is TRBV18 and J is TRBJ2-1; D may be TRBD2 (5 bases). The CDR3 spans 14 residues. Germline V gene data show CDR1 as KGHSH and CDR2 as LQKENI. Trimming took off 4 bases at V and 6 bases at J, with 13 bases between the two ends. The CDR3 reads CASSQTGYGNEQFF. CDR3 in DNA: TGTGCCAGCTCACAAACGGGGTACGGCAATGAGCAGTTCTTC.

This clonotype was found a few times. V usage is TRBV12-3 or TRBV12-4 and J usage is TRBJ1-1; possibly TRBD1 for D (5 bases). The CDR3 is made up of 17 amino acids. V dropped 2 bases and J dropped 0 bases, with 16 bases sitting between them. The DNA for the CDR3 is TGTGCCAGCAGTTTAAAAGGGGCCCTCCCTATGAACACTGAAGCTTTCTTT. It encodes CASSLKGALPMNTEAFF.

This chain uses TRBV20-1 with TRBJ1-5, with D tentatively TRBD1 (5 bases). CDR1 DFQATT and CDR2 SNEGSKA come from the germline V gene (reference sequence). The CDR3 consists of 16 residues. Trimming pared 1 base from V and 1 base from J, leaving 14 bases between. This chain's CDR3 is CSARGAPGGSNQPQHF. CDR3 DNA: TGCAGTGCTAGAGGCGCCCCCGGGGGAAGCAATCAGCCCCAGCATTTT.